The 7 T cell receptor beta chains presented below share a single source sample, sequenced in a study of patients and donors after allogeneic stem cell transplantation. MiXCR, run by TCRdb on the RT-PCR reads, gives a single entry per CDR3 protein. The sample lists about 160,000 distinct CDR3 sequences; approximately 24% were seen once. Sequencing was done on a sample of blood, either unsorted or a sorted T cell fraction (not recorded which). The receptors derive from a human donor who was either an allogeneic HSCT recipient or a stem cell or donor lymphocyte infusion donor (not recorded which). It is not recorded whose cells these are; they may come from a transplant donor.

There are many counts of this clonotype. The V gene is TRBV12-3 or TRBV12-4, the J gene TRBJ1-1; 10 nucleotides match TRBD1. This CDR3 is 12 amino acids long. J gave up 10 bases and V 8 bases, and 7 bases lay outside the gene matches. The CDR3 DNA reads TGTGCCAGCCGACAGGGGGCGCGAGGAGCTTTCTTT. Translation gives CASRQGARGAFF.

This clonotype was picked up a small number of times. The V call is TRBV5-1, the J call TRBJ2-5, with unresolved D. CDR1 is SGHRS and CDR2 is YFSETQ in the germline V gene. The CDR3 is 14 amino acids. The V gene lost 3 bases and the J gene lost 1 base, with 10 bases spanning the gap. The CDR3 bases are TGCGCCAGCAGCTCCAACAGTGGCCAAGAGACCCAGTACTTC. Translating it yields CASSSNSGQETQYF.

The genes are TRBV12-3 or TRBV12-4 and TRBJ2-2; no clear D gene. The V end was cut by 6 bases, the J end by 0 bases, with 11 bases between. This CDR3 has 15 amino acids. Here the CDR3 DNA reads TGTGCCAGCAGACCCCCCACAGCGAACACCGGGGAGCTGTTTTTT. It is translated as CASRPPTANTGELFF.

The chain uses TRBV20-1 and TRBJ1-6; 9 bases fit TRBD1. The germline V gene encodes CDR1 DFQATT and CDR2 SNEGSKA (reference sequence). After removal of 0 bases from V and 5 bases from J, the junction contained 11 bases not matched to a gene. CDR3 length: 18 amino acids. CDR3 sequence: CSARDGARQGVDNSPLHF. The DNA of the CDR3 is TGCAGTGCTAGAGATGGGGCCCGACAGGGGGTAGATAATTCACCCCTCCACTTT.

V gene TRBV5-1 combines with J gene TRBJ1-1; D gene unclear. This CDR3 spans 15 amino acids. Germline V gene lookup returns CDR1 SGHRS and CDR2 YFSETQ. The V gene lost 0 bases and the J gene lost 0 bases, with 9 bases spanning the gap. CDR3 nucleotides: TGCGCCAGCAGCTTGGTTCCAACTTTGAACACTGAAGCTTTCTTT. Translated, it gives CASSLVPTLNTEAFF.

This chain joins TRBV5-5 and TRBJ2-2; 7 positions match TRBD1. The CDR3 extends over 14 amino acids. V dropped 4 bases and J dropped 4; count of bases not matched to a gene: 4. CDR1 and CDR2 from the germline V gene are SGHKS and YYEKEE (reference sequence). CDR3 amino acids: CASSRTGLTGELFF. CDR3 coding DNA: TGTGCCAGCAGCAGGACAGGCCTCACCGGGGAGCTGTTTTTT.

V usage is TRBV11-2 and J usage is TRBJ1-1; D remains ambiguous. Looked up from germline, CDR1 is SGHAT and CDR2 is FQNNGV. The CDR3 covers 15 residues. V lost 1 base and J lost 3, with 12 bases in between. CDR3 loop: CASSLVSDLDTEAFF. The DNA for the CDR3 is TGTGCCAGCAGCTTAGTGTCCGACTTGGACACTGAAGCTTTCTTT. Combining the CDR3 with reference TRBV11-2 and TRBJ1-1 gives the whole variable domain EAGVAQSPRYKIIEKRQSVAFWCNPISGHATLYWYQQILGQGPKLLIQFQNNGVVDDSQLPKDRFSAERLKGVDSTLKIQPAKLEDSAVYLCASSLVSDLDTEAFFGQGTRLTVV.